The T cell receptor (beta chain) described here comes from a study of a mutant IDH1 vaccine in newly diagnosed glioma. On the study more broadly: Vaccine administration was initiated 4-6 weeks following radiotherapy alone, or with temozolomide cycles.

Germline V gene lookup returns CDR1 MNHNS and CDR2 SASEGT. The CDR3 totals 11 residues. V was trimmed by 10 bases and J by 15 bases, leaving 19 bases between them. Study-wide results and limits: Most patients, 93.3%, showed vaccine-induced immune responses.

Time point here: week 5, during vaccination. The content of each vaccine dose was 300 ug of mutant IDH1 20-mer peptide, and topical imiquimod accompanied it. As to this clone: Antigen: not known.

Clones were sequenced by immunoSEQ multiplex PCR, and TCRdb holds only the in-frame ones, with some missing. The repertoire holds about 29,000 clones, with roughly 90% as singletons. This clonotype was sampled from a woman aged 40 to 49 with glioma. Some clones in this sample may be carry-over from other donors' samples. The sequencing used peripheral blood mononuclear cells (PBMCs), collected from a glioma patient whose treatment included an IDH1 peptide vaccine. The chain uses TRBV6-1 and TRBJ2-1, with a possible D match to TRBD1 (5 bases). The CDR3 here is CATKSSGFSFF. The CDR3 DNA reads TGTGCCACCAAATCCTCAGGGTTTTCGTTCTTC.